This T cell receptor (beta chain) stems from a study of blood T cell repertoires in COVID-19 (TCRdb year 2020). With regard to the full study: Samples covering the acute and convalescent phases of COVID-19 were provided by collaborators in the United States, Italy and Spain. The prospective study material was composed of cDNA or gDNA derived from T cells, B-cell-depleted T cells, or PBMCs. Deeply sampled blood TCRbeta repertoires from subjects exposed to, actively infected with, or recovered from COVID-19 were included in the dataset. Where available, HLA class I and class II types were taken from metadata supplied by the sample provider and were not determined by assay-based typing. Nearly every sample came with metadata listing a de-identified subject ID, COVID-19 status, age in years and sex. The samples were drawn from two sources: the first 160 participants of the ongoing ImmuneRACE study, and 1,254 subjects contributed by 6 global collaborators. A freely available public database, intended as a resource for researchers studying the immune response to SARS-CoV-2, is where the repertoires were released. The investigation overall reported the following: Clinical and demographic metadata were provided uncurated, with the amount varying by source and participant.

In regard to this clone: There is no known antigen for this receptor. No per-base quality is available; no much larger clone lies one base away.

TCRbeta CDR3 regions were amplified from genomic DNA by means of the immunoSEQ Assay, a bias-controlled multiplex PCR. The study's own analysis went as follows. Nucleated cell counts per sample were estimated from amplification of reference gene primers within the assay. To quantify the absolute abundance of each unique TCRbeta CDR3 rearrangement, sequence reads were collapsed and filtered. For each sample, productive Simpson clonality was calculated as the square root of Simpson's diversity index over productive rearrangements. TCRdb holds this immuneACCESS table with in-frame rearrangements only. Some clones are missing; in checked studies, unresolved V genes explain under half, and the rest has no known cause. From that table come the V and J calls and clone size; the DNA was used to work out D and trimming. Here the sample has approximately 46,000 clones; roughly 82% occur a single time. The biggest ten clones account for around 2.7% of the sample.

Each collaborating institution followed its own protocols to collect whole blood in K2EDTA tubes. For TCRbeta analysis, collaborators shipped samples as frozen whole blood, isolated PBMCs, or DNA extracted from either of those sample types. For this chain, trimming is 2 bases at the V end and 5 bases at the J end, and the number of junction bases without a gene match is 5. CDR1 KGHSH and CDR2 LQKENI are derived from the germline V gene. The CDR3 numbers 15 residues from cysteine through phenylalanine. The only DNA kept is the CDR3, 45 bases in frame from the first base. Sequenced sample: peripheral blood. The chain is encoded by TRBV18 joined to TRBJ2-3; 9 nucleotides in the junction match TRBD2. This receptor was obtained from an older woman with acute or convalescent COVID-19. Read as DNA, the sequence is TGTGCCAGCTCACCAATAGCGGGAGAGGGAGATACGCAGTATTTT. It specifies CASSPIAGEGDTQYF.